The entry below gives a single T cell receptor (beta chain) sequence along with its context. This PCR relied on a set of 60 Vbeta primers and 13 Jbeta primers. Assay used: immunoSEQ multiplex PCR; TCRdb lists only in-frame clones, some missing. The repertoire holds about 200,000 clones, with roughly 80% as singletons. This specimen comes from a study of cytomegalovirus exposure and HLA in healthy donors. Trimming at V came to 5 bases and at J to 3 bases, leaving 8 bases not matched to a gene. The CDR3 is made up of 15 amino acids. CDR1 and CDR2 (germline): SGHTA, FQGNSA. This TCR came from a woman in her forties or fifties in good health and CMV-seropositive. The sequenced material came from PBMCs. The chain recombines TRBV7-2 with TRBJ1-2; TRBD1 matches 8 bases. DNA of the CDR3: TGTGCCAGCAGCGTCGCCCCAGGGGGCTACTATGGCTACACCTTC. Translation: CASSVAPGGYYGYTF.